The TCR beta chain described here comes from a study of T cell repertoires in cytomegalovirus infection. Study background: Epitope selection comprised recently identified HLA-C-restricted CMV epitopes and well-studied HLA-B-restricted CMV epitopes. CMV infection together with matching HLA type was indicated by public TCR beta signatures. Findings of the study overall: Carriers of CMV and the relevant HLA type were discriminated by public TCR beta frequency.

In TCRdb, the reads were re-called with MiXCR into one record per CDR3 protein. The sample yields 650,000 to 900,000 distinct CDR3 sequences, 32% seen once. Notes on this clonotype: Its antigen is not identified.

Germline trimming cut 0 bases from V and 1 base from J; bases unmatched to any gene: 3. This CDR3 comprises 15 residues. Germline lookup yields CDR1 SGDLS and CDR2 YYNGEE. The chain is built from TRBV9 and TRBJ1-1; 7 bases are a match to TRBD1. This receptor was taken from a human donor in good health (CMV status not recorded). Some clones in this sample may be carry-over from other donors' samples. The source material was cultured CD8+ T cells from PBMCs, sampled from culture after CMV antigen stimulation. This chain's CDR3 is CASSVARQGNTEAFF. The CDR3 nucleotides are TGTGCCAGCAGCGTAGCCCGACAGGGGAACACTGAAGCTTTCTTT.